This T cell receptor (beta chain) was found in a study of a mutant IDH1 vaccine in newly diagnosed glioma. The table came from immunoSEQ multiplex PCR; TCRdb's copy has only in-frame clones and leaves some out. The data contain 35,000 to 50,000 clones, around 92% of them singletons. Germline values: CDR1 MNHEY, CDR2 SMNVEV (reference sequence). This CDR3 has 14 residues. V was cut by 3 bases and J by 11 bases, with 19 bases left in between. As concerns this clone: Its cognate antigen is unknown.

The time point was: week 35, safety follow-up. Each vaccine dose was 300 ug of mutant IDH1 20-mer peptide, with topical imiquimod. Specimen: PBMCs, collected from a glioma patient whose treatment included an IDH1 peptide vaccine. This chain uses TRBV27 with TRBJ1-1; tentatively, D is TRBD1 (5 bases). The sequence was obtained from a man aged 45-65 years with glioma. The CDR3, as DNA: TGTGCCAGCAGTTTCCGTCGACAGACCCTTGGTGCTTTCTTT. Protein product: CASSFRRQTLGAFF.